The entry below describes one T cell receptor beta chain. There are 18 residues in the CDR3. CDR1 SNHLY and CDR2 FYNNEI come from the germline V gene. V lost 3 bases and J 0 bases, leaving 18 bases between the germline ends. This sample was taken from a study of shared T cell receptors in the human thymus. Method: immunoSEQ multiplex PCR; TCRdb's copy keeps in-frame clones and lacks some. The sample yields hundreds of thousands of clones, about 89% seen once. In addition, the sample was reused for a study of human thymus T cells. As that study records: Thymic and blood repertoires showed apparently biased V and J gene usage.

This receptor was identified in a boy younger than two with a congenital heart defect. The genes are TRBV2 and TRBJ1-5; D might be TRBD1 (5 bases). Sequenced input: thymocytes. The CDR3 nucleotides read TGTGCCAGCAGTGACGCGGTGACAGACACTTATAGCAATCAGCCCCAGCATTTT. Residues: CASSDAVTDTYSNQPQHF.